The 28 T cell receptor beta chains reported below all come from one sample, sequenced in a study of T cells in Graves' hyperthyroidism and ophthalmopathy. The source material, RNA transcripts, was used to amplify TCR beta CDR3 regions. A first-round RT-PCR of the TCR CDR3 used the HTBI primer set. TCRdb reprocessed the multiplex PCR reads via MiXCR and lists one record per CDR3 protein. The sample consists of roughly 500,000 distinct CDR3 sequences, 40% to 50% of them appearing once. Specimen: peripheral blood or thyroid tissue (not recorded which). The receptors derive from an adult woman with Graves' disease, either hyperthyroidism or ophthalmopathy (not recorded which).

This clonotype turned up a few times. The gene calls are TRBV28 and TRBJ1-4; D is unclear. V shed 11 bases and J shed 5 bases, with 12 bases lying between them. In germline, CDR1 is MDHEN, CDR2 SYDVKM. This CDR3 spans 12 amino acids. The DNA for the CDR3 is TGTGCCCACCAGGACGGGAATGAAAAACTGTTTTTT. Amino acids: CAHQDGNEKLFF. Together with reference TRBV28 and TRBJ1-4, the CDR3 gives the full variable domain: DVKVTQSSRYLVKRTGEKVFLECVQDMDHENMFWYRQDPGLGLRLIYFSYDVKMKEKGDIPEGYSVSREKKERFSLILESASTNQTSMYLCAHQDGNEKLFFGSGTQLSVL.

V and J are TRBV20-1 and TRBJ2-7; 9 bases match TRBD1. The V gene end was trimmed by 5 bases and the J gene end by 2 bases; junction bases not matched to a gene: 7. Germline CDR1 DFQATT, CDR2 SNEGSKA (reference sequence). This CDR3 has 14 residues. CDR3 in amino acids: CSAHRDRETYEQYF. The CDR3 DNA reads TGCAGTGCTCACCGGGACAGGGAGACCTACGAGCAGTACTTC.

This clonotype was seen many times. The chain recombines TRBV7-3 with TRBJ1-1; weak D call: TRBD1 (5 bases). Trimming removed 5 bases at V and 10 bases at J, with 17 bases between. In germline, CDR1 is SGHTA, CDR2 FQGTGA. There are 13 residues in the CDR3. The CDR3: CASSPDRWGGAFF. The CDR3, as DNA: TGTGCCAGCAGCCCTGATCGTTGGGGGGGAGCTTTCTTT.

The chain uses TRBV28 and TRBJ2-7; perhaps D is TRBD1 or TRBD2 (6 bases each). V was shortened by 7 bases and J by 5 bases, with 18 bases between the two germline ends. Germline loops: CDR1 MDHEN, CDR2 SYDVKM. The CDR3 consists of 14 residues. The CDR3 nucleotides read TGTGCCAGCACCCTCGAGGCAGGGGAGGACGAGCAGTACTTC. Amino acid sequence: CASTLEAGEDEQYF.

As regards this clonotype: A read error may be the cause here, since a much bigger clone is one base away. A read error is likely, as this CDR3 ends without the conserved phenylalanine or tryptophan. The V call is TRBV7-2, the J call TRBJ2-2; D not resolved. The CDR3 covers 11 residues. Germline V gene sequence: CDR1 SGHTA, CDR2 FQGNSA. The ends were cut back, 4 bases at V and 3 bases at J, with 0 bases in the middle. DNA for the CDR3: TGTGCCAGCAGCTACACCGGGGAGCTGTTTTAT. This translates into CASSYTGELFY.

The chain carries TRBV5-1 and TRBJ1-2; possibly TRBD1 for D (5 bases). V lost 0 bases and J lost 2, with 11 bases in between. The CDR3 length is 15 residues. Germline V gene data show CDR1 as SGHRS and CDR2 as YFSETQ. CDR3 coding DNA: TGCGCCAGCAGCTTGGCCCCAGGGATCAACTATGGCTACACCTTC. This codes for CASSLAPGINYGYTF.

This chain connects TRBV15 to TRBJ1-5; 9 bases are shared with TRBD1. V shed 2 bases and J 5 bases; nucleotides not matched to a gene: 4. This CDR3 spans 15 amino acids. Germline V gene lookup returns CDR1 LNHNV and CDR2 YYDKDF (reference sequence). In nucleotides, the CDR3 is TGTGCCACCAGCAGACACCGGGACAGGGATCAGCCCCAGCATTTT. As protein: CATSRHRDRDQPQHF.

J is TRBJ1-2 and V is TRBV29-1; no firm D call. The CDR3 totals 12 residues. The germline V gene has CDR1 SQVTM and CDR2 ANQGSEA. Trimming removed 8 bases from V and 4 bases from J, with 14 bases in between. CDR3 DNA: TGCAGCAGCTCACGGGTGACCTATGGCTACACCTTC. Amino acids: CSSSRVTYGYTF. The complete variable domain, with remaining parts taken from reference TRBV29-1 and TRBJ1-2, reads SAVISQKPSRDICQRGTSLTIQCQVDSQVTMMFWYRQQPGQSLTLIATANQGSEATYESGFVIDKFPISRPNLTFSTLTVSNMSPEDSSIYLCSSSRVTYGYTFGSGTRLTVV.

The rearrangement joins TRBV7-6 to TRBJ1-6, with 8 bases matching TRBD1. V shed 5 bases and J 8 bases; nucleotides not matched to a gene: 2. This CDR3 is 13 amino acids long. The V gene's germline CDR1 is SGHVS and CDR2 FNYEAQ. The chain's CDR3 is CASSAQGDSPLHF. As DNA, the CDR3 is TGTGCCAGCAGCGCACAGGGGGATTCACCCCTCCACTTT.

This rearrangement joins TRBV10-3 to TRBJ2-7; D not resolved. The CDR3 is 14 residues long. V lost 7 bases and J lost 3, with 16 bases in between. In germline, CDR1 is ENHRY, CDR2 SYGVKD. DNA for the CDR3: TGTGCCATCACACGAGCTGGGAACGACTACGAGCAGTACTTC. As protein: CAITRAGNDYEQYF.

Worth noting for this clonotype: This may stem from a read error, because a much larger clone lies one nucleotide away. The chain employs TRBV19 and TRBJ2-7; TRBD1 matches at 7 bases. Looked up from germline, CDR1 is LNHDA and CDR2 is SQIVND (reference sequence). With V trimmed by 2 bases and J by 0 bases, 10 bases remained unmatched. CDR3 length equals 17 residues. This chain's CDR3 is CASSIHEQGSTSYEQYF. The DNA for the CDR3 is TGTGCCAGTAGTATACATGAACAGGGGTCGACCTCCTACGAGCAGTACTTC. The variable domain in full, completed from reference TRBV19 and TRBJ2-7, reads DGGITQSPKYLFRKEGQNVTLSCEQNLNHDAMYWYRQDPGQGLRLIYYSQIVNDFQKGDIAEGYSVSREKKESFPLTVTSAQKNPTAFYLCASSIHEQGSTSYEQYFGPGTRLTVT.

The V call is TRBV20-1, the J call TRBJ1-1; tentative D call: TRBD1 (6 bases). Trimming shortened V by 0 bases and J by 7 bases, and 15 bases separated the two germline ends. The CDR3 is 14 residues long. The germline V gene has CDR1 DFQATT and CDR2 SNEGSKA (reference sequence). For the CDR3, the DNA is TGCAGTGCTAGAGATTTCGGGGGCGTTATTGAAGCTTTCTTT. This encodes CSARDFGGVIEAFF.

This clonotype occurred many times. The V and J genes are TRBV6-6 and TRBJ1-5; the D is unclear. Trimming removed 0 bases from V and 6 bases from J, with 12 bases in between. Per the germline V gene, CDR1 is MNHNY and CDR2 is SVGAGI (reference sequence). This CDR3 contains 15 residues. CDR3 DNA: TGTGCCAGCAGTTACTCTCGCGCGTCTGGTCAGCCCCAGCATTTT. It encodes CASSYSRASGQPQHF.

This clonotype has ten or more counts. This chain connects TRBV20-1 to TRBJ2-5; no clear D. Germline V gene lookup returns CDR1 DFQATT and CDR2 SNEGSKA (reference sequence). V gave up 3 bases and J gave up 5 bases, with 13 bases separating them. The CDR3 is 13 residues long. CDR3 sequence (DNA): TGCAGTGCTAGGGCCCTCCTGGCCGAGACCCAGTACTTC. This gives the protein CSARALLAETQYF.

In regard to this clonotype: A much larger clone is a single base away; this may be a read error. V usage is TRBV20-1 and J usage is TRBJ2-5; D unresolved. V lost 2 bases and J 3 bases, leaving 10 bases between the germline ends. The CDR3 loop spans 13 amino acids. Germline V gene lookup returns CDR1 DFQATT and CDR2 SNEGSKA (reference sequence). CDR3 DNA: TGCAGTGCTAGATCGATTAGTAAAGAGACCCAGTACTTC. This gives the protein CSARSISKETQYF.

This clonotype occurred a few times. V usage is TRBV5-1 and J usage is TRBJ1-1, with unresolved D. Germline-derived CDR1 and CDR2 are SGHRS and YFSETQ. V lost 2 bases, J lost 4 bases, and 6 bases lay in between. CDR3 length: 12 amino acids. CDR3 DNA sequence: TGCGCCAGCAGCTTCGGCGCCACTGAAGCTTTCTTT. Protein product: CASSFGATEAFF. Based on the CDR3 plus reference TRBV5-1 and TRBJ1-1, the full variable domain is KAGVTQTPRYLIKTRGQQVTLSCSPISGHRSVSWYQQTPGQGLQFLFEYFSETQRNKGNFPGRFSGRQFSNSRSEMNVSTLELGDSALYLCASSFGATEAFFGQGTRLTVV.

In its sample, this clonotype was seen a few times. This sequence joins TRBV10-3 and TRBJ2-5, with TRBD2 as a possible D gene (5 bases). Germline CDR1 is ENHRY and CDR2 is SYGVKD. The CDR3 totals 14 residues. Trimming took off 3 bases at V and 5 bases at J, with 13 bases between the two ends. CDR3 protein: CAISESLARETQYF. Here the CDR3 DNA reads TGTGCCATCAGTGAAAGTCTAGCTCGGGAGACCCAGTACTTC.

In its sample, this clonotype was seen many times. The chain carries TRBV7-2 and TRBJ2-7; the D gene is possibly TRBD1 (5 bases). Germline V gene lookup returns CDR1 SGHTA and CDR2 FQGNSA. V lost 7 bases to trimming and J lost 4 bases, with 20 bases between them. The CDR3 totals 15 residues. For the CDR3, the DNA is TGTGCCAGCACTACACAGGCGGCGAAAGGTTACGAGCAGTACTTC. It codes for CASTTQAAKGYEQYF.

Many counts were recorded for this clonotype. This sequence joins TRBV20-1 and TRBJ2-7, with D perhaps matching TRBD2 (6 bases). Between the trimmed V and J ends, which lost 5 bases and 0 bases, there was a span of 14 bases. The germline CDR1 and CDR2 sequences are DFQATT and SNEGSKA (reference sequence). The CDR3 runs to 14 residues. For the CDR3, the DNA is TGCAGTGCTTCGAGCGGGTCCTTCTCCTACGAGCAGTACTTC. Translating gives CSASSGSFSYEQYF.

The rearrangement links TRBV12-3 or TRBV12-4 to TRBJ1-4; D is possibly TRBD1 (5 bases). V was shortened by 0 bases and J by 3 bases, with 8 bases between the two germline ends. There are 15 residues in the CDR3. The CDR3 reads CASSLAAGPNEKLFF. CDR3 in DNA: TGTGCCAGCAGTTTAGCGGCAGGGCCTAATGAAAAACTGTTTTTT.

This clonotype was observed at least ten times. This rearrangement joins TRBV11-1 to TRBJ1-1; a possible D gene is TRBD1 (6 bases). Trimming stripped 2 bases from V and 5 bases from J, with 12 bases between. The CDR3 has 14 residues. Per the germline V gene, CDR1 is SGHAT and CDR2 is FQDESV (reference sequence). The CDR3 DNA sequence: TGTGCCAGCAGCTTAAACGCAAGGGGGACTGAAGCTTTCTTT. It translates to CASSLNARGTEAFF.

The V call is TRBV7-9, the J call TRBJ1-3; D unclear. Germline V gives CDR1 SEHNR, CDR2 FQNEAQ (reference sequence). The germline V and J ends were trimmed by 0 bases and 3 bases, with 9 bases remaining between them. The CDR3 extends over 15 amino acids. The CDR3 coding sequence is TGTGCCAGCAGCTTAGCAAGATGGGATGGAAACACCATATATTTT. Translation: CASSLARWDGNTIYF. The full variable domain, its missing parts supplied by reference TRBV7-9 and TRBJ1-3, is DTGVSQNPRHKITKRGQNVTFRCDPISEHNRLYWYRQTLGQGPEFLTYFQNEAQLEKSRLLSDRFSAERPKGSFSTLEIQRTEQGDSAMYLCASSLARWDGNTIYFGEGSWLTVV.

The J gene is TRBJ2-3, the V gene TRBV10-3, with D tentatively TRBD1 (6 bases). Germline lookup yields CDR1 ENHRY and CDR2 SYGVKD. The V gene lost 0 bases and the J gene lost 2 bases, with 12 bases spanning the gap. This CDR3 is 16 amino acids long. CDR3 nucleotide sequence: TGTGCCATCAGTGAGTCGTCAGGGGACCCCACAGATACGCAGTATTTT. This translates into CAISESSGDPTDTQYF.

This clonotype was recorded many times. This rearrangement joins TRBV27 to TRBJ1-2, with a weak D call TRBD1 (5 bases). The V end lost 5 bases, the J end lost 0 bases, and 16 bases lay between the germline ends. Germline-derived CDR1 and CDR2 are MNHEY and SMNVEV (reference sequence). The CDR3 is 16 amino acids. The DNA of the CDR3 is TGTGCCAGCAGTCCATCTGGGGGGACGGCTAACTATGGCTACACCTTC. It specifies CASSPSGGTANYGYTF.

This chain uses TRBV10-2 with TRBJ2-7; D remains ambiguous. The ends were cut back, 6 bases at V and 6 bases at J, with 12 bases in the middle. Germline V gene lookup returns CDR1 WSHSY and CDR2 SAAADI. The CDR3 spans 12 residues. The CDR3 loop is CASSIKLLEQYF. The CDR3 DNA reads as TGCGCCAGCAGCATAAAGCTCCTCGAGCAGTACTTC.

There are many counts of this clonotype. The chain recombines TRBV2 with TRBJ2-7; D is undetermined. With 8 bases removed from V and 3 bases from J, the gap between germline ends came to 5 bases. Germline CDR1 SNHLY, CDR2 FYNNEI. The CDR3 runs to 10 residues. CDR3 protein: CASGDYEQYF. DNA of the CDR3: TGTGCCAGCGGGGACTACGAGCAGTACTTC.

The chain combines TRBV2 with TRBJ1-2; D may be TRBD1 (6 bases). This CDR3 spans 14 amino acids. CDR1 and CDR2 (germline): SNHLY, FYNNEI. V lost 5 bases and J lost 5, with 15 bases in between. Here the CDR3 reads CASSSQQGIYGYTF. CDR3 sequence (DNA): TGTGCCAGCAGTTCCCAACAGGGAATATATGGCTACACCTTC. The whole variable domain, filled in from reference TRBV2 and TRBJ1-2, reads EPEVTQTPSHQVTQMGQEVILRCVPISNHLYFYWYRQILGQKVEFLVSFYNNEISEKSEIFDDQFSVERPDGSNFTLKIRSTKLEDSAMYFCASSSQQGIYGYTFGSGTRLTVV.

This clonotype showed up many times. This rearrangement joins TRBV2 to TRBJ2-5, with a weak D call TRBD2 (6 bases). V gave up 4 bases and J gave up 5 bases, with 14 bases separating them. Germline CDR1 and CDR2: SNHLY and FYNNEI. The CDR3 extends over 14 amino acids. As DNA, the CDR3 is TGTGCCAGCAGTGGAGACCGGGACTCCGAGACCCAGTACTTC. It is translated as CASSGDRDSETQYF.